This T cell receptor (beta chain) was recorded in a study of blood T cell repertoires in COVID-19. At the level of the study: Sites in the United States, Italy and Spain provided acute and convalescent COVID-19 samples.

Note on this clone: Other DNA sequences in this specimen translate into the identical CDR3.

Germline CDR1 is SNHLY and CDR2 is FYNNEI. V shed 6 bases, J shed 0 bases, and the junction held 5 bases outside the gene matches. CDR3 length equals 15 residues. Produced via immunoSEQ multiplex PCR; TCRdb's table is partial and in-frame only. The repertoire holds 200,000 to 250,000 clones, with 65% to 85% as singletons. The sequence was obtained from a human donor in a cohort sampled during active COVID-19. The J gene is TRBJ1-2, the V gene TRBV2; 9 bases match TRBD1. Specimen: peripheral blood. CDR3 sequence reads: CASRRTGASNYGYTF. Written as DNA, the CDR3 is TGTGCCAGCAGGAGGACAGGGGCCTCTAACTATGGCTACACCTTC.